This is a list of T cell receptor beta chains from one sample in a study of PD-L1 blockade in urothelial cancer. Measured with immunoSEQ multiplex PCR; TCRdb has only the in-frame clones, and not every one. The sample records 40,000 to 55,000 clones, roughly 84% being singletons. Here the sequenced sample was PBMCs, taken around atezolizumab (anti-PD-L1) treatment. The receptors were sampled from a donor aged 40 or over with urothelial cancer. The CDR3 runs from the conserved cysteine through the conserved F or W. The D gene is left open where the match is weak. Expanded clones are given a class, and other clones once, few, many or no size at all.

V: TRBV5-1; D: -; size: few; J: TRBJ1-1; DNA: TGCGCCAGCAGCTTGGCCGCAGGAGGAACTGAAGCTTTCTTT; CDR3: CASSLAAGGTEAFF
V: TRBV5-6; D: -; size: -; J: TRBJ2-7; DNA: TGTGCCAGCAGCCCCCGGACAGGAGGAGGGTTAGACGAGCAGTACTTC; CDR3: CASSPRTGGGLDEQYF
V: TRBV2; D: TRBD2; size: -; J: TRBJ2-1; DNA: TGTGCCAGCAAACCCCAGACTAGCGGGAGGGGAGAGCAGTTCTTC; CDR3: CASKPQTSGRGEQFF
V: TRBV7-7; D: -; size: -; J: TRBJ2-5; DNA: TGTGCTAGCAGCTTAGGGCCCCAAGAGACCCAGTACTTC; CDR3: CASSLGPQETQYF
V: TRBV6-1; D: TRBD1; size: -; J: TRBJ2-5; DNA: TGTGCCAGCAGTCAGGACAGGGGGCGGGAGACCCAGTACTTC; CDR3: CASSQDRGRETQYF
V: TRBV7-3; D: -; size: -; J: TRBJ2-1; DNA: TGTGCCAGCAGCTTAACGTTCCCCTCCAATGAGCAGTTCTTC; CDR3: CASSLTFPSNEQFF
V: TRBV9; D: -; size: -; J: TRBJ2-1; DNA: TGTGCCAGCAGGGCCACGGGGAGCTCCTACAATGAGCAGTTCTTC; CDR3: CASRATGSSYNEQFF
V: TRBV5-1; D: -; size: -; J: TRBJ2-1; DNA: TGCGCCAGCAACCGGATGAGCGGCAACAATGAGCAGTTCTTC; CDR3: CASNRMSGNNEQFF
V: TRBV18; D: -; size: -; J: TRBJ1-2; DNA: TGTGCCAGCTCACCACCGGAGAACCCAGCCCCCTATGGCTACACCTTC; CDR3: CASSPPENPAPYGYTF
V: TRBV27; D: -; size: -; J: TRBJ2-3; DNA: TGTGCCAGCCGAGGATGGGATACGCAGTATTTT; CDR3: CASRGWDTQYF
V: TRBV7-9; D: -; size: -; J: TRBJ1-4; DNA: TGTGCCAGCAGCCCCCACAGTGCAACTAATGAAAAACTGTTTTTT; CDR3: CASSPHSATNEKLFF
V: TRBV27; D: -; size: -; J: TRBJ2-5; DNA: TGTGCCAGCAGTTTCCGTGGCACCTACCAAGAGACCCAGTACTTC; CDR3: CASSFRGTYQETQYF
V: TRBV15; D: -; size: -; J: TRBJ2-1; DNA: TGTGCCACCAGCAGAGATGTGGGGGGCTACAATGAGCAGTTCTTC; CDR3: CATSRDVGGYNEQFF
V: TRBV7-9; D: TRBD1; size: -; J: TRBJ2-5; DNA: TGTGCCAGCAGCTTAGGTTGGACAGGGGCGTCTTGGGAGACCCAGTACTTC; CDR3: CASSLGWTGASWETQYF
V: TRBV5-5; D: -; size: many; J: TRBJ1-1; DNA: TGTGCCAGCAGCTTGGCCGGGGGTAATAGGGTCACAGCTGAAGCTTTCTTT; CDR3: CASSLAGGNRVTAEAFF
V: TRBV7-9; D: TRBD2; size: -; J: TRBJ2-1; DNA: TGTGCCAGCAGCCCGCCGACTAGCGGGGCCTCCTACAATGAGCAGTTCTTC; CDR3: CASSPPTSGASYNEQFF
V: TRBV7-3; D: -; size: -; J: TRBJ2-3; DNA: TGTGCCAGCAGCCCCCTCTCCGCGGGAGATACGCAGTATTTT; CDR3: CASSPLSAGDTQYF
V: TRBV9; D: -; size: -; J: TRBJ2-1; DNA: TGTGCCAGCAGCGCCACGGCCCGGGGCAATGAGCAGTTCTTC; CDR3: CASSATARGNEQFF
V: TRBV6-5; D: TRBD2; size: -; J: TRBJ2-7; DNA: TGTGCCAGCAGTTTCAAGACTAGCGGGAACTCCTACGAGCAGTACTTC; CDR3: CASSFKTSGNSYEQYF
V: TRBV30; D: -; size: -; J: TRBJ2-3; DNA: TGTGCCTGGAGTTGGGGCGGGGTCACAGATACGCAGTATTTT; CDR3: CAWSWGGVTDTQYF
V: TRBV2; D: TRBD2; size: few; J: TRBJ2-1; DNA: TGTGCCAGCAGTGAAGCGCGGGGGGGAGGACTTAACAATGAGCAGTTCTTC; CDR3: CASSEARGGGLNNEQFF
V: TRBV5-4; D: -; size: once; J: TRBJ1-2; DNA: TGTGCCAGCAGCTTGCGTGGGGGGGGTCGCGGCTACACCTTC; CDR3: CASSLRGGGRGYTF
V: TRBV19; D: -; size: -; J: TRBJ2-7; DNA: TGTGCCAGTAGTTCCCAACAGGGACCCTACGAGCAGTACTTC; CDR3: CASSSQQGPYEQYF
V: TRBV5-8; D: -; size: -; J: TRBJ1-5; DNA: TGTGCCAGCAGCTTGGGACAGTTCCGCAGCAATCAGCCCCAGCATTTT; CDR3: CASSLGQFRSNQPQHF
V: TRBV18; D: -; size: -; J: TRBJ2-1; DNA: TGTGCCAGCTCACCCACAAACAATGAGCAGTTCTTC; CDR3: CASSPTNNEQFF
V: TRBV6-4; D: TRBD2; size: -; J: TRBJ2-1; DNA: TGTGCCAGCAGTGACACCGGTGTTAGGACTAGGTTCGGTTTGGCTGGTGAGCAGTTCTTC; CDR3: CASSDTGVRTRFGLAGEQFF
V: TRBV13; D: TRBD1; size: -; J: TRBJ2-3; DNA: TGTGCCAGCAGCTTATATTCCGGACAGGGACTCACAGATACGCAGTATTTT; CDR3: CASSLYSGQGLTDTQYF
V: TRBV28; D: TRBD2; size: -; J: TRBJ2-7; DNA: TGTGCCAGCAGGGCTAGCGGGAGATACGAGCAGTACTTC; CDR3: CASRASGRYEQYF
V: TRBV28; D: TRBD1; size: -; J: TRBJ2-7; DNA: TGTGCCAGCAGCGCCCTCAGGGGGCAGCAGTACTTC; CDR3: CASSALRGQQYF
V: TRBV6-6; D: TRBD2; size: -; J: TRBJ2-2; DNA: TGTGCCAGCACCTCAGCGGGAGGTGGGACCGGGGAGCTGTTTTTT; CDR3: CASTSAGGGTGELFF
V: TRBV9; D: -; size: -; J: TRBJ2-3; DNA: TGTGCCAGCAGCCCAGGGAGCACAGATACGCAGTATTTT; CDR3: CASSPGSTDTQYF
V: TRBV27; D: -; size: -; J: TRBJ1-1; DNA: TGTGCCAGCAGTTTATCCCCCGCGGGGAACACTGAAGCTTTCTTT; CDR3: CASSLSPAGNTEAFF
V: TRBV7-2; D: TRBD1; size: -; J: TRBJ1-1; DNA: TGTGCCAGCAGCTGGGGGACAGGGTCCACTGAAGCTTTCTTT; CDR3: CASSWGTGSTEAFF
V: TRBV10-3; D: -; size: -; J: TRBJ2-7; DNA: TGTGCCACCCAGAGCGGAGGGAGCTCCTACGAGCAGTACTTC; CDR3: CATQSGGSSYEQYF
V: TRBV7-9; D: TRBD1; size: -; J: TRBJ1-1; DNA: TGTGCCAGCAGCTTAGAAACGAGAAGGGACAGGAAAGCTTTCTTT; CDR3: CASSLETRRDRKAFF
V: TRBV5-8; D: -; size: -; J: TRBJ2-7; DNA: TGTGCCAGCAGCTTGGTGGTTCGGGACACTTCCTACGAGCAGTACTTC; CDR3: CASSLVVRDTSYEQYF
V: TRBV29-1; D: TRBD1; size: -; J: TRBJ2-5; DNA: TGCAGCGACCACAGGGGGCCCTTCCAAGAGACCCAGTACTTC; CDR3: CSDHRGPFQETQYF
V: TRBV5-1; D: TRBD1; size: -; J: TRBJ2-2; DNA: TGCGCCAGCAGCATGCAGGGGGCGAACACCGGGGAGCTGTTTTTT; CDR3: CASSMQGANTGELFF
V: TRBV4-1; D: TRBD2; size: -; J: TRBJ2-3; DNA: TGCGCCAGCAGCCAGGGGACTAGGGTATATACGCAGTATTTT; CDR3: CASSQGTRVYTQYF
V: TRBV7-9; D: -; size: -; J: TRBJ2-1; DNA: TGTGCCAGCAGCTTAGGGGTGGAGGTTGAGTTATACAATGAGCAGTTCTTC; CDR3: CASSLGVEVELYNEQFF
V: TRBV18; D: TRBD1; size: once; J: TRBJ2-5; DNA: TGTGCCAGCTCACTAGGACAGGGGGAGACCCAGTACTTC; CDR3: CASSLGQGETQYF
V: TRBV6-1; D: -; size: -; J: TRBJ2-5; DNA: TGTGCCAGCAGTGCCGGTGGGCCCTGGGAGACCCAGTACTTC; CDR3: CASSAGGPWETQYF
V: TRBV7-6; D: -; size: -; J: TRBJ1-1; DNA: TGTGCCAGCAGCCCCCAAGAGGGTACTGAAGCTTTCTTT; CDR3: CASSPQEGTEAFF
V: TRBV11-3; D: -; size: -; J: TRBJ2-7; DNA: TGTGCCAGCAGCTTAGCAGGGGCTAAAGGGCAGTACTTC; CDR3: CASSLAGAKGQYF
V: TRBV5-1; D: -; size: -; J: TRBJ1-4; DNA: TGCGCCAGCGCCGTGGGACAAGGGGAAAAACTGTTTTTT; CDR3: CASAVGQGEKLFF
V: TRBV5-4; D: -; size: -; J: TRBJ2-7; DNA: TGTGCCAGCAGCCGTGGGGCCCCCTACGAGCAGTACTTC; CDR3: CASSRGAPYEQYF
V: TRBV28; D: -; size: -; J: TRBJ2-1; DNA: TGTGCCAGCAGGGAGGGGAATGTGGGTAATGAGCAGTTCTTC; CDR3: CASREGNVGNEQFF
V: TRBV5-6; D: -; size: -; J: TRBJ2-6; DNA: TGTGCCAGCAGCTTGGCCCCAGGGGACGCTGGGGCCAACGTCCTGACTTTC; CDR3: CASSLAPGDAGANVLTF